The 15 T cell receptor beta chains reported below all come from one sample, sequenced in a study of cytomegalovirus exposure and HLA in healthy donors (dated by TCRdb to the late 2010s). Receptors were amplified or captured by the immunoSEQ multiplex PCR assay. A mixture of 60 forward primers for TCR Vbeta segments and 13 reverse primers for TCR Jbeta segments was used in the multiplex PCR. The immuneACCESS repertoire file appears here via TCRdb, limited to in-frame rearrangements. These files lack a portion of the clones; in checked studies, under half of the deficit traces to unresolved V genes, and the cause of the others is not known. The sample has under 200,000 clones on record, roughly four fifths of them singletons. The ten most abundant clones make up roughly 2% of the sample. Sequenced material: PBMCs. All receptors derive from a woman aged 18 to 35 in good health and CMV-seronegative.

The chain couples TRBV28 to TRBJ1-2; 7 nucleotides line up with TRBD1. V shed 6 bases and J 6 bases; nucleotides not matched to a gene: 7. CDR1 is MDHEN and CDR2 is SYDVKM in the germline V gene. The CDR3 runs to 13 residues. The chain's CDR3 is CASRPQGTHGYTF. The CDR3 coding sequence is TGTGCCAGCAGACCACAGGGGACTCATGGCTACACCTTC.

This clone was seen only once. The chain couples TRBV5-4 to TRBJ1-2; D call uncertain. Trimming left V 5 bases short and J 3 bases short, with 11 bases between. The CDR3 runs to 13 residues. The V gene's germline CDR1 is SGHNT and CDR2 YYREEE (reference sequence). The CDR3 region is CASSSRVDYGYTF. The CDR3 DNA reads TGTGCCAGCAGTTCGCGGGTCGACTATGGCTACACCTTC.

V is TRBV2 and J is TRBJ2-1, with TRBD2 matching 10 bases. Germline lookup yields CDR1 SNHLY and CDR2 FYNNEI. This CDR3 contains 17 residues. Trimming removed 5 bases from V and 8 bases from J; junction bases left unmatched: 15. DNA of the CDR3: TGTGCCAGCAGTTACCACCCCCTAGCGGGAGCGAGGGATGAGCAGTTCTTC. Translating gives CASSYHPLAGARDEQFF.

The CDR3, as DNA: TGTGCCAGCAGCACGACTAGCGGGGGAGCCGGGGAGCTGTTTTTT. Amino acid sequence: CASSTTSGGAGELFF. The V gene is TRBV7-2, the J gene TRBJ2-2; 12 bases fit TRBD2. Per germline, CDR1 SGHTA and CDR2 FQGNSA. The CDR3 is 15 residues long. With V trimmed by 5 bases and J by 6 bases, 4 bases remained unmatched.

The CDR3 region has the DNA TGTGCCAGCAGTACCTCTAGCGGGGGGGCCTACAATGAGCAGTTCTTC. Amino acids: CASSTSSGGAYNEQFF. The J gene is TRBJ2-1, the V gene TRBV25-1, with 12 bases lining up with TRBD2. Trimming removed 5 bases from V and 2 bases from J; junction bases left unmatched: 4. Germline V gene lookup returns CDR1 MGHDK and CDR2 SYGVNS. The CDR3 sequence is 16 residues long.

This sequence joins TRBV15 and TRBJ2-7; 10 bases are shared with TRBD1. V lost 0 bases to trimming and J lost 2 bases; unmatched junction nucleotides: 1. Germline CDR1 and CDR2: LNHNV and YYDKDF (reference sequence). The length of the CDR3 is 15 residues. CDR3 nucleotides: TGTGCCACCAGCAGAGAAGGGACAGGGGCCTACGAGCAGTACTTC. Protein sequence: CATSREGTGAYEQYF.

The V gene is TRBV9, the J gene TRBJ2-1, with 14 bases matching TRBD2. Germline assignment: CDR1 SGDLS and CDR2 YYNGEE. This CDR3 has 17 residues. The trim removed 0 bases at V and 5 bases at J, leaving 4 bases unmatched. The CDR3: CASSVGLAGGRDNEQFF. DNA of the CDR3: TGTGCCAGCAGCGTAGGACTAGCGGGGGGGCGAGACAATGAGCAGTTCTTC.

The chain joins TRBV7-2 to TRBJ2-7, with 10 positions matching TRBD1. The CDR3 covers 14 residues. With 4 bases clipped from V and 6 bases from J, the junction kept 6 bases outside the gene matches. Looked up from germline, CDR1 is SGHTA and CDR2 is FQGNSA. The CDR3 nucleotides read TGTGCCAGCAGCTCCATGGGACAGGGGACCGAGCAGTACTTC. Amino acid sequence: CASSSMGQGTEQYF.

Turning to this clone: Germline is not matched at one junction end, which may reflect a read error. The chain links TRBV5-1 to TRBJ1-3; TRBD1 agrees at 9 bases. The CDR3 runs to 12 residues. The V gene's germline CDR1 is SGHRS and CDR2 YFSETQ. Here the CDR3 DNA reads TGCGCCAGCAGTTTGGGACAGGGTCCTATCTATTTT. Translating gives CASSLGQGPIYF.

The chain is built from TRBV7-9 and TRBJ2-1; a weak D match, TRBD2 (6 bases). Trimming stripped 1 base from V and 4 bases from J, with 11 bases between. From germline, CDR1 is SEHNR and CDR2 FQNEAQ (reference sequence). The CDR3 spans 15 residues. CDR3 region: CASSLGISGYNEQFF. CDR3 coding DNA: TGTGCCAGCAGCTTAGGTATTAGCGGTTACAATGAGCAGTTCTTC.

The chain recombines TRBV5-4 with TRBJ1-6; TRBD1 might be the D (6 bases). Germline V gene lookup returns CDR1 SGHNT and CDR2 YYREEE (reference sequence). The CDR3 contains 13 residues. The germline V and J ends were trimmed by 2 bases and 7 bases, with 7 bases remaining between them. CDR3 bases: TGTGCCAGCAGCTTTGGGGGCAATTCACCCCTCCACTTT. Its translation is CASSFGGNSPLHF.

The gene calls are TRBV5-4 and TRBJ2-6; D remains unclear. The CDR3 covers 14 residues. Trimming removed 4 bases at V and 1 base at J, with 6 bases between. The V gene's germline CDR1 is SGHNT and CDR2 YYREEE (reference sequence). The CDR3 DNA sequence: TGTGCCAGCAGCCGAACATCTGGGGCCAACGTCCTGACTTTC. It is translated as CASSRTSGANVLTF.

This clone was seen just once. The chain employs TRBV7-9 and TRBJ1-1; TRBD1 agrees at 7 bases. This CDR3 spans 15 amino acids. Germline CDR1 reads SEHNR; CDR2 reads FQNEAQ (reference sequence). With V trimmed by 8 bases and J by 7 bases, 16 bases remained unmatched. As DNA, the CDR3 is TGTGCCAGCCCCAACCCCCCGAGGGGGCGCGGTGAAGCTTTCTTT. Translated: CASPNPPRGRGEAFF.

The rearrangement links TRBV6-6 to TRBJ2-1; the D is unclear. Germline V gives CDR1 MNHNY, CDR2 SVGAGI (reference sequence). Trimming stripped 6 bases from V and 2 bases from J, with 5 bases between. The CDR3 runs 12 residues. As DNA, the CDR3 is TGTGCCAGCAGCGACACCTACAATGAGCAGTTCTTC. Translation gives CASSDTYNEQFF.

The chain links TRBV2 to TRBJ2-7, with D perhaps TRBD1 (6 bases). The CDR3 is 14 residues long. V lost 5 bases, J lost 3 bases, and 14 bases lay in between. Germline V gene lookup returns CDR1 SNHLY and CDR2 FYNNEI. CDR3 nucleotides: TGTGCCAGCAGTCGTACAGGGCGGTTCTACGAGCAGTACTTC. Residues: CASSRTGRFYEQYF.